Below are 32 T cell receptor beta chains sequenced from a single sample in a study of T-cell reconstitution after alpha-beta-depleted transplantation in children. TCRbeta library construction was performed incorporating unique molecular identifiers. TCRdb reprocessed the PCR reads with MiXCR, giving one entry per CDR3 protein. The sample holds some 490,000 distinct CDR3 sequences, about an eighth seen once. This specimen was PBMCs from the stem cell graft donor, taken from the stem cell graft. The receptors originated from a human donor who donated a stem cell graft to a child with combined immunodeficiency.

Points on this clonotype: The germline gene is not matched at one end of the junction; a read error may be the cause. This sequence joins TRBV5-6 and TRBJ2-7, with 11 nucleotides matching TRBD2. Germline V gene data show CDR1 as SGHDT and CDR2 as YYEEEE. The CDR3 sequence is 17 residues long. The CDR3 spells CASSLGLAEPTTYEQYF. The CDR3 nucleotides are TGTGCCAGTAGCTTGGGACTAGCGGAGCCTACCACCTACGAGCAGTACTTC.

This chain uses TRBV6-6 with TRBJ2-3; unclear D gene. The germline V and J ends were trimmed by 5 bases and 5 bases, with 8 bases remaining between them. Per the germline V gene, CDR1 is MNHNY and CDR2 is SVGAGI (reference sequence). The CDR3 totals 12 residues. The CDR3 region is CASSNTKDTQYF. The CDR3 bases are TGTGCCAGCAGTAACACAAAAGATACGCAGTATTTT.

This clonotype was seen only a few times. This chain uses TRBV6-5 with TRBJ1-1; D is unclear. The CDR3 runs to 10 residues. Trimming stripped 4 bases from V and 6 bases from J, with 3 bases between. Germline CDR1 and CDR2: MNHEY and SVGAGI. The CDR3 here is CASSSPEAFF. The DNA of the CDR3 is TGTGCCAGCAGTTCCCCTGAAGCTTTCTTT.

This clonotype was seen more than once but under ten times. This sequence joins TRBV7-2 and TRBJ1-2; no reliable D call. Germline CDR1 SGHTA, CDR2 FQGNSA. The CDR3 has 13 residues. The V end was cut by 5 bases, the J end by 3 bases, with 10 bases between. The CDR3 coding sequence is TGTGCCAGCAGCCTTACAGACTACTATGGCTACACCTTC. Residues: CASSLTDYYGYTF.

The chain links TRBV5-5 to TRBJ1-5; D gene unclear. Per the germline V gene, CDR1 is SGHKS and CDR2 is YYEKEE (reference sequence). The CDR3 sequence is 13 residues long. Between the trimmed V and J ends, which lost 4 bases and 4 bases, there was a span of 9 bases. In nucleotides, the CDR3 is TGTGCCAGCAGCGTTACACCGAATCAGCCCCAGCATTTT. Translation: CASSVTPNQPQHF.

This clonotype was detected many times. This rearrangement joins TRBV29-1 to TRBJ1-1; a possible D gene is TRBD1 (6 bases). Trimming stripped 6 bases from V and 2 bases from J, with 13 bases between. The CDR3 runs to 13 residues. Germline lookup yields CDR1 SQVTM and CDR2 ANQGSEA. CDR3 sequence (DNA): TGCAGCGTCGTGGACAGCCACAACACTGAAGCTTTCTTT. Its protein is CSVVDSHNTEAFF.

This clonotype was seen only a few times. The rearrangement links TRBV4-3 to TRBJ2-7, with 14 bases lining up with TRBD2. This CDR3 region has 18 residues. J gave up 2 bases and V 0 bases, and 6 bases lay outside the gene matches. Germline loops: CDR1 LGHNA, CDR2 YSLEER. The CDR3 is CASSQEGLAGETPYEQYF. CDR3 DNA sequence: TGCGCCAGCAGCCAAGAGGGACTAGCGGGAGAAACCCCCTACGAGCAGTACTTC.

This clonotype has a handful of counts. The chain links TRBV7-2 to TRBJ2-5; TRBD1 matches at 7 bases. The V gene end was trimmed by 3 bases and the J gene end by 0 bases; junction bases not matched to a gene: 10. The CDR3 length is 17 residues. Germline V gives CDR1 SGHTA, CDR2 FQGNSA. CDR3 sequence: CASSFPSDRMYQETQYF. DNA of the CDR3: TGTGCCAGCAGCTTCCCCTCGGACAGGATGTACCAAGAGACCCAGTACTTC.

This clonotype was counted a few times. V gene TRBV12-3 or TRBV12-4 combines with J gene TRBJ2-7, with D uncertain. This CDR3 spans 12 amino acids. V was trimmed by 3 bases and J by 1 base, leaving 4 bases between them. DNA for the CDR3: TGTGCCAGCAGTTTTCATTCCTACGAGCAGTACTTC. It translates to CASSFHSYEQYF.

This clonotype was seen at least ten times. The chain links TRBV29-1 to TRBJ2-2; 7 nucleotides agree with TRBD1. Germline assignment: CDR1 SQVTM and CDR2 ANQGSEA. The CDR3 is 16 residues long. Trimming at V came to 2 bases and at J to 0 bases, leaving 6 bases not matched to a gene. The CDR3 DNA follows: TGCAGCGTTGAATTATCAGACAGGGCGAACACCGGGGAGCTGTTTTTT. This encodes CSVELSDRANTGELFF.

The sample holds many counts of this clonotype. CDR3 in amino acids: CSAKGLAGVKVPTDTQYF. The CDR3 nucleotides read TGCAGTGCCAAGGGACTAGCGGGAGTGAAGGTTCCCACAGATACGCAGTATTTT. The chain links TRBV20-1 to TRBJ2-3, with 14 bases identical to TRBD2. Germline V gene sequence: CDR1 DFQATT, CDR2 SNEGSKA (reference sequence). V lost 6 bases to trimming and J lost 2 bases; unmatched junction nucleotides: 13. The CDR3 extends over 18 amino acids.

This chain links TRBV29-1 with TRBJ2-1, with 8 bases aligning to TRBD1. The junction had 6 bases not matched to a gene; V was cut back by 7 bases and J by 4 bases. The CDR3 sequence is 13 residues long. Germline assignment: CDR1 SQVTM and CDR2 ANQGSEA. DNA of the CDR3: TGCAGCGCCGGGGGACAGGCATACAATGAGCAGTTCTTC. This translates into CSAGGQAYNEQFF.

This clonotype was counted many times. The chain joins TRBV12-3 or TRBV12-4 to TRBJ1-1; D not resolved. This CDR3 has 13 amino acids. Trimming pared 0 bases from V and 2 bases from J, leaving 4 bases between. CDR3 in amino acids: CASSLAFNTEAFF. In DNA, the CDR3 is TGTGCCAGCAGTTTAGCGTTTAACACTGAAGCTTTCTTT.

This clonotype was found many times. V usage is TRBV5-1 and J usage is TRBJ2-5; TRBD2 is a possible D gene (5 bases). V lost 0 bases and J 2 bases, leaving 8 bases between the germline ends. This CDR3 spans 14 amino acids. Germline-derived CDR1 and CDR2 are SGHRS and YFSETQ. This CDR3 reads CASSLVGLQETQYF. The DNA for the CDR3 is TGCGCCAGCAGCTTGGTAGGACTGCAAGAGACCCAGTACTTC.

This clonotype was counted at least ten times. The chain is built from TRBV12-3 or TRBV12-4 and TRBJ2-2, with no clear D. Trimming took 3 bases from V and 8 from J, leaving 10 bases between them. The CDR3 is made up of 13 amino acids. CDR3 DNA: TGTGCCAGCAGTTTGGTTTCGGCTGGGGAGCTGTTTTTT. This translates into CASSLVSAGELFF.

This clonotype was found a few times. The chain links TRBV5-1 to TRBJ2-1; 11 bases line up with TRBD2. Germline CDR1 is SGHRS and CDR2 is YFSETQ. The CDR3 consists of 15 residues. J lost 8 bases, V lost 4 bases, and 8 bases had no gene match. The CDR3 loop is CASSPVAGGAHEQFF. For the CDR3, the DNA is TGCGCCAGCAGCCCAGTAGCGGGGGGGGCCCATGAGCAGTTCTTC.

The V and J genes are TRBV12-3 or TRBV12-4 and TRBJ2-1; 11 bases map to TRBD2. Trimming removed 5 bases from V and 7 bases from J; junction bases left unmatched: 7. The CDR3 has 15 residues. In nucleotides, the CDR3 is TGTGCCAGCAGTCAGACTAGCGGGGTTGGAAATGAGCAGTTCTTC. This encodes CASSQTSGVGNEQFF.

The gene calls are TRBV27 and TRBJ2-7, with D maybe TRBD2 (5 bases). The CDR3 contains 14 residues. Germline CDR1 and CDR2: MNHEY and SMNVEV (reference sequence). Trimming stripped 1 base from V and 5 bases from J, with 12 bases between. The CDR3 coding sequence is TGTGCCAGCAGTTTATGGGCTAGCTCTGACGAGCAGTACTTC. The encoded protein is CASSLWASSDEQYF.

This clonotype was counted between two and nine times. CDR3 sequence (DNA): TGCGCCAGCAGCCAACGAACAGGGTATAATCGTAATTCACCCCTCCACTTT. As protein: CASSQRTGYNRNSPLHF. The rearrangement links TRBV4-3 to TRBJ1-6, with D perhaps matching TRBD1 (6 bases). V lost 2 bases and J 6 bases, leaving 17 bases between the germline ends. Germline values: CDR1 LGHNA, CDR2 YSLEER. The CDR3 is 17 residues long.

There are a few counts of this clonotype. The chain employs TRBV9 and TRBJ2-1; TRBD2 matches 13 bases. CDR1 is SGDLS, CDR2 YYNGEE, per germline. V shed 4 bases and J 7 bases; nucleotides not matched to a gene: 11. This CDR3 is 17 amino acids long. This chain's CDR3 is CASSSFAGTSGINEQFF. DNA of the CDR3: TGTGCCAGCAGCTCATTTGCTGGGACTAGCGGGATTAATGAGCAGTTCTTC. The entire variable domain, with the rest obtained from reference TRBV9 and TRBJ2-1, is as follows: DSGVTQTPKHLITATGQRVTLRCSPRSGDLSVYWYQQSLDQGLQFLIQYYNGEERAKGNILERFSAQQFPDLHSELNLSSLELGDSALYFCASSSFAGTSGINEQFFGPGTRLTVL.

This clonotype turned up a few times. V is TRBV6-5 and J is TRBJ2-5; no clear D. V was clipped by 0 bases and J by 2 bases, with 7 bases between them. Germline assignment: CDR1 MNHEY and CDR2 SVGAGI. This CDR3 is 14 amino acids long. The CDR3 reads CASSYSYKQETQYF. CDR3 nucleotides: TGTGCCAGCAGTTACTCCTACAAGCAAGAGACCCAGTACTTC.

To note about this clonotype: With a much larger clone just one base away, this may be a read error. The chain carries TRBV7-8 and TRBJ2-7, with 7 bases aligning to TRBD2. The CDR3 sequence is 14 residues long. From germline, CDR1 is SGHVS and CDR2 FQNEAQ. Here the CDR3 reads CASSYHLAAYELYF. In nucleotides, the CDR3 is TGTGCCAGCAGCTACCATCTAGCGGCCTACGAGCTGTACTTC. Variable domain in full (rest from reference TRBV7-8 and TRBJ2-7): GAGVSQSPRYKVAKRGQDVALRCDPISGHVSLFWYQQALGQGPEFLTYFQNEAQLDKSGLPSDRFFAERPEGSVSTLKIQRTQQEDSAVYLCASSYHLAAYELYFGPGTRLTVT.

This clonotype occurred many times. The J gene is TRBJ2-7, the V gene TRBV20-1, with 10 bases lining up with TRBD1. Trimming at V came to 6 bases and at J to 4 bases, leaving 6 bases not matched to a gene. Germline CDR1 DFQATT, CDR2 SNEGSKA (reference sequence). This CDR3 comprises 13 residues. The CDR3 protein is CSARQGAIYEQYF. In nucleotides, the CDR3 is TGCAGTGCGAGACAGGGGGCGATTTACGAGCAGTACTTC.

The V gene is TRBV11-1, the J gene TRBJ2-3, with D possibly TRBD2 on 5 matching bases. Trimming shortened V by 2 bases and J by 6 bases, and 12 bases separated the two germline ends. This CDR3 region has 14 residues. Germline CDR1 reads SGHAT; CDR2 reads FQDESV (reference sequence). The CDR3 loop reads CASSLLGSADTQYF. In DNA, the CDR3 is TGTGCCAGCAGCTTACTGGGTAGCGCGGATACGCAGTATTTT.

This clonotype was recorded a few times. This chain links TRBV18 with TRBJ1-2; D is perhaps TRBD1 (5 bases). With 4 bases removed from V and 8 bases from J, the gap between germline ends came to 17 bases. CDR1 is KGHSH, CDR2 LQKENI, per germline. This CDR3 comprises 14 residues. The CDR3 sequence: CASSLQGGQEGYTF. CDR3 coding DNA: TGTGCCAGCTCACTTCAGGGTGGACAAGAAGGCTACACCTTC.

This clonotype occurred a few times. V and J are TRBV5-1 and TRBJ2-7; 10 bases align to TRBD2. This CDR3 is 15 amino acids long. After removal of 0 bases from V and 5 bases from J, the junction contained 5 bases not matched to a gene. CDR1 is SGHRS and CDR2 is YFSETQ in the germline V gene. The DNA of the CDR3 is TGCGCCAGCAGCTTGGAGCCCGGGACTAGCGACGAGCAGTACTTC. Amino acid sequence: CASSLEPGTSDEQYF.

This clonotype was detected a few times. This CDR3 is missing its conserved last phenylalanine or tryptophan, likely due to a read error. The CDR3 loop reads CSAGSLAAFKETQYL. CDR3 DNA sequence: TGCAGTGCTGGAAGTCTAGCGGCTTTCAAAGAGACCCAGTACCTC. V gene TRBV20-1 combines with J gene TRBJ2-5; 7 positions agree with TRBD2. This CDR3 is 15 amino acids long. V lost 5 bases and J lost 3; bases outside the gene matches: 12. In germline, CDR1 is DFQATT, CDR2 SNEGSKA (reference sequence).

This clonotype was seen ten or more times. The DNA of the CDR3 is TGTGCCACCAGCAGAGCGGTTGGACGAGTAGATACGCAGTATTTT. As protein: CATSRAVGRVDTQYF. The rearrangement uses TRBV15 and TRBJ2-3, with D unresolved. Germline CDR1 is LNHNV and CDR2 is YYDKDF (reference sequence). The length of the CDR3 is 15 residues. V was clipped by 1 base and J by 5 bases, with 13 bases between them.

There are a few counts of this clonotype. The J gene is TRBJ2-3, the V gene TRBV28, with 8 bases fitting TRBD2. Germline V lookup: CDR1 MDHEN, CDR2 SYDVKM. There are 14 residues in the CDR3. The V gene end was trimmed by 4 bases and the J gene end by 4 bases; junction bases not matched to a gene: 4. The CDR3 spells CASSYSGVADTQYF. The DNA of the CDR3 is TGTGCCAGCAGTTATAGCGGGGTGGCAGATACGCAGTATTTT.

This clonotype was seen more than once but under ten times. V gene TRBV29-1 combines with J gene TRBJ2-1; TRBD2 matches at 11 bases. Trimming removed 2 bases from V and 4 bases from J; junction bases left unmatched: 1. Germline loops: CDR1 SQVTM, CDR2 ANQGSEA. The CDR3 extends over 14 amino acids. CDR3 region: CSVETSGRYNEQFF. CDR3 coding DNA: TGCAGCGTTGAAACTAGCGGGAGATACAATGAGCAGTTCTTC.

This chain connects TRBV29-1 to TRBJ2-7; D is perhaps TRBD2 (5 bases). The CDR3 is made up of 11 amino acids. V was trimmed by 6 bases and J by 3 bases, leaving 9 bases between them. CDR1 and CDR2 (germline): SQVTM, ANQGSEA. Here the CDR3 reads CSVDWNYEQYF. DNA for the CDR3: TGCAGCGTGGACTGGAACTACGAGCAGTACTTC.

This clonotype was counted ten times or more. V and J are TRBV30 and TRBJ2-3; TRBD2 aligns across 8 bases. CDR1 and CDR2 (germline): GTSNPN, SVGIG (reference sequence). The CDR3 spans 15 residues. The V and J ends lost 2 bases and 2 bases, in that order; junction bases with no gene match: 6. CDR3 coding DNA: TGTGCCTGGAGTAGCCTAGCGGGCAACACAGATACGCAGTATTTT. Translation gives CAWSSLAGNTDTQYF. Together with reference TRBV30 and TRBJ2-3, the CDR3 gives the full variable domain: SQTIHQWPATLVQPVGSPLSLECTVEGTSNPNLYWYRQAAGRGLQLLFYSVGIGQISSEVPQNLSASRPQDRQFILSSKKLLLSDSGFYLCAWSSLAGNTDTQYFGPGTRLTVL.